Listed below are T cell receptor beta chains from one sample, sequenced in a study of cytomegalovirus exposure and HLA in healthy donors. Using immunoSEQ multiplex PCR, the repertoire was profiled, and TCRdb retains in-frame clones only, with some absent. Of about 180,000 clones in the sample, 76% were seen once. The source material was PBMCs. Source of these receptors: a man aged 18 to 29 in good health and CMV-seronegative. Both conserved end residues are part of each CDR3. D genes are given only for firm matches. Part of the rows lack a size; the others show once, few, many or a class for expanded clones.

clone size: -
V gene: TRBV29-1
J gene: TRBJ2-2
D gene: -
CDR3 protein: CSARQIVNTGELFF
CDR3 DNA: TGCAGCGCCCGACAGATAGTGAACACCGGGGAGCTGTTTTTT

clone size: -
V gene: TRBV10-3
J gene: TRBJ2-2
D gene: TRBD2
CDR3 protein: CATGTSGRADAGELFF
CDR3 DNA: TGTGCCACTGGGACTAGCGGGAGGGCCGACGCCGGGGAGCTGTTTTTT

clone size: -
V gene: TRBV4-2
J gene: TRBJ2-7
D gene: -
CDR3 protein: CASSQAVSYEQYF
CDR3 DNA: TGTGCCAGCAGCCAAGCGGTTTCCTACGAGCAGTACTTC

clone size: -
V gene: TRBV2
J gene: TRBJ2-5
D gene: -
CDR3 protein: CASKGDSGVLQETQYF
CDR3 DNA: TGTGCCAGCAAAGGGGATTCGGGGGTCCTCCAAGAGACCCAGTACTTC

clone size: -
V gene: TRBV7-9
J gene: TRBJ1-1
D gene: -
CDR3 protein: CASSQAAEAFF
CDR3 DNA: TGTGCCAGCAGCCAAGCGGCTGAAGCTTTCTTT

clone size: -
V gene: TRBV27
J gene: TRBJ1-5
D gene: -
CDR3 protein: CASSLGGQPQHF
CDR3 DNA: TGTGCCAGCAGTTTAGGGGGGCAGCCCCAGCATTTT

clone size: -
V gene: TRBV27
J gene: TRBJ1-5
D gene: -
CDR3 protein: CASSFFGGLTINQPQHF
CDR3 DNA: TGTGCCAGCAGTTTCTTCGGAGGCCTCACGATCAATCAGCCCCAGCATTTT

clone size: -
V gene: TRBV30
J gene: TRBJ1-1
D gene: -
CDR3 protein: CAWSNGAGNTEAFF
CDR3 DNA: TGTGCCTGGAGTAATGGCGCGGGGAACACTGAAGCTTTCTTT

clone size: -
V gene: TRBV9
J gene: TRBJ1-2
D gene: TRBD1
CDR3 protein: CAGSLTVTGNYGYTF
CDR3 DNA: TGTGCCGGCAGCCTCACAGTGACAGGGAACTATGGCTACACCTTC

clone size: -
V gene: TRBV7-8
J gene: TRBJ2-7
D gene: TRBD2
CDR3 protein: CASSRETSATYEQYF
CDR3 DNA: TGTGCCAGCAGCCGTGAGACTAGCGCAACCTACGAGCAGTACTTC

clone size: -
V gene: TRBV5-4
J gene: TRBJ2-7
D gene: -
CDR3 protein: CASSLEGKRSSYEQYF
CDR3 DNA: TGTGCCAGCAGCTTAGAGGGAAAAAGGAGCTCCTACGAGCAGTACTTC

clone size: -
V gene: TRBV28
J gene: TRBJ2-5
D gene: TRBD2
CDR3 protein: CASSTSEETQYF
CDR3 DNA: TGTGCCAGCAGTACTAGCGAGGAGACCCAGTACTTC

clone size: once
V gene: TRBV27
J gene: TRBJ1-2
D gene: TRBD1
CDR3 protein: CASRPGTVFRANYGYTF
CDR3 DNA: TGTGCCAGCCGTCCCGGGACAGTCTTTCGGGCTAACTATGGCTACACCTTC

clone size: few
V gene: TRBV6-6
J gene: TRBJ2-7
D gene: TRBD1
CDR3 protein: CASSLGQGISEQYF
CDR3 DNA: TGTGCCAGCAGTTTGGGACAGGGGATCAGCGAGCAGTACTTC